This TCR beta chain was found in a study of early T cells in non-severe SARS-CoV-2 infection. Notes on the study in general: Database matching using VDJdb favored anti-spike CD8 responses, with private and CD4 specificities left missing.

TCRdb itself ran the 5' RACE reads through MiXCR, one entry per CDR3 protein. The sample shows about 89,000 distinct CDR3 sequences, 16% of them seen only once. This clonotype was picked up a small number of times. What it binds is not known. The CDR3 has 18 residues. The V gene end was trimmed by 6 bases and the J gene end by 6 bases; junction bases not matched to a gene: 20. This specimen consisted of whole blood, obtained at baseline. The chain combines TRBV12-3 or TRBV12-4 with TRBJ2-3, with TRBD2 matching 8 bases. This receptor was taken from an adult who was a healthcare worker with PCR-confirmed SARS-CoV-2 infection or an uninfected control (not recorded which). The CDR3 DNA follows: TGTGCCAGCAGCCTAAGTTCAAAGCGGGAGTTGGTTGCGGATACGCAGTATTTT. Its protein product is CASSLSSKRELVADTQYF.